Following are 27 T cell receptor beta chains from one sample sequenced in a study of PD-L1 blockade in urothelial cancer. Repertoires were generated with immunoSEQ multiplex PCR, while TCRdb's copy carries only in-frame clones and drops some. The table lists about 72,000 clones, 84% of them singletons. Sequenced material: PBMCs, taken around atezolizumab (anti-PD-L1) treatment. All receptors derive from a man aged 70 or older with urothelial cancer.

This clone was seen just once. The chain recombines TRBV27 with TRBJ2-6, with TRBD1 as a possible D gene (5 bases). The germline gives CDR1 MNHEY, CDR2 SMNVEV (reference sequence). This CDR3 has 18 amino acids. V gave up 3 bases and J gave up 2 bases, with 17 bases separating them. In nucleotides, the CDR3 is TGTGCCAGCAGTTTTCTGGGCCCTGACAGCACTGGGGCCAACGTCCTGACTTTC. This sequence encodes CASSFLGPDSTGANVLTF.

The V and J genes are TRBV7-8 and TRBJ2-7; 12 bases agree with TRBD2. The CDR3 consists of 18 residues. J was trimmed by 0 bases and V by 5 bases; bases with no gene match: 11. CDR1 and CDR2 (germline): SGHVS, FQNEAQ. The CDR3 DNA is TGTGCCAGCAGCGAAGGGGGACTAGCGGGCCTTAGCTCCTACGAGCAGTACTTC. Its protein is CASSEGGLAGLSSYEQYF.

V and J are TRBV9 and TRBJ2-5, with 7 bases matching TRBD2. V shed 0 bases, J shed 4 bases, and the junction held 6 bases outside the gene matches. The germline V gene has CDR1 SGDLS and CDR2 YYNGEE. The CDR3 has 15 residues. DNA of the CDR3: TGTGCCAGCAGCGTAGAGGGGAGGGCCGGAGAGACCCAGTACTTC. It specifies CASSVEGRAGETQYF.

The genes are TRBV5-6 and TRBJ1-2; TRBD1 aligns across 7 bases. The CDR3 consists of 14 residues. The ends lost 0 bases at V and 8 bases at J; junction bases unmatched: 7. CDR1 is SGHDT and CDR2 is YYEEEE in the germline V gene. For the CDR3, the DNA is TGTGCCAGCAGCTTGGTCCAGGGGGTAAGAGGCTACACCTTC. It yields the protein CASSLVQGVRGYTF.

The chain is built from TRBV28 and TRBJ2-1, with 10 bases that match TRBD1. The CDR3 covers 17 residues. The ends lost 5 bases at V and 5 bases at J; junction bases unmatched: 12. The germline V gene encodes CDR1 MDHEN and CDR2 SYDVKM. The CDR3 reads CASSLTPRDRGNNEQFF. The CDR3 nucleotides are TGTGCCAGCAGTCTTACACCACGGGACAGGGGTAACAATGAGCAGTTCTTC. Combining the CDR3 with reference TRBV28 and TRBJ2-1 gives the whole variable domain DVKVTQSSRYLVKRTGEKVFLECVQDMDHENMFWYRQDPGLGLRLIYFSYDVKMKEKGDIPEGYSVSREKKERFSLILESASTNQTSMYLCASSLTPRDRGNNEQFFGPGTRLTVL.

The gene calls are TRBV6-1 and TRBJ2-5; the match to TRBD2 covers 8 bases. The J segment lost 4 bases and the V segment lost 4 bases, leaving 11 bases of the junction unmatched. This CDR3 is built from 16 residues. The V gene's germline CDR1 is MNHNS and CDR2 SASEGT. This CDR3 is CASSVGSGTRGETQYF. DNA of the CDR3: TGTGCCAGCAGTGTTGGTAGCGGGACCAGGGGAGAGACCCAGTACTTC.

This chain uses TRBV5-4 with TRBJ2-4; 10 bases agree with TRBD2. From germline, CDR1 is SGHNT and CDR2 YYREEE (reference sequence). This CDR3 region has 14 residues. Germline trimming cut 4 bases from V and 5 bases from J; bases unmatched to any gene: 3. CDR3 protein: CASSGSGRENIQYF. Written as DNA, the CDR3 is TGTGCCAGCAGCGGGAGCGGGAGGGAAAACATTCAGTACTTC.

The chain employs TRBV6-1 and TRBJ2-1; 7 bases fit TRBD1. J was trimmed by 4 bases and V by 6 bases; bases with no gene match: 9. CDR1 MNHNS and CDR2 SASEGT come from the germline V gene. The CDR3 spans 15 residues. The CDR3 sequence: CASRTGILVYNEQFF. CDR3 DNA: TGTGCCAGCAGGACAGGGATCCTAGTTTACAATGAGCAGTTCTTC.

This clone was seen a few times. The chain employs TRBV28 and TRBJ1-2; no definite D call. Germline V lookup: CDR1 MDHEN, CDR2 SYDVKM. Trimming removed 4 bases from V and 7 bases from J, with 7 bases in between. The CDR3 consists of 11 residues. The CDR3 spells CASSSRRGYTF. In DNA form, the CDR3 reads TGTGCCAGCAGTTCGCGGCGTGGCTACACCTTC.

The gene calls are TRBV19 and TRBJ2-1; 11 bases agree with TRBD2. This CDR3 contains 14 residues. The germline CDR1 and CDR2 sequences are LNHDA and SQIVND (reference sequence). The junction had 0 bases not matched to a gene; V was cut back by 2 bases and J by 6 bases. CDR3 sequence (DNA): TGTGCCAGTAGTATAACTAGCGGGAGCAATGAGCAGTTCTTC. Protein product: CASSITSGSNEQFF.

CDR3 nucleotides: TGTGCCAGCAGCGTATCGGCAGGGGGCGGGTCGGACACCGGGGAGCTGTTTTTT. It translates to CASSVSAGGGSDTGELFF. The chain recombines TRBV9 with TRBJ2-2; TRBD1 matches 8 bases. The CDR3 covers 18 residues. Trimming removed 1 base from V and 3 bases from J; junction bases left unmatched: 11. Germline loops: CDR1 SGDLS, CDR2 YYNGEE. Variable domain in full (rest from reference TRBV9 and TRBJ2-2): DSGVTQTPKHLITATGQRVTLRCSPRSGDLSVYWYQQSLDQGLQFLIQYYNGEERAKGNILERFSAQQFPDLHSELNLSSLELGDSALYFCASSVSAGGGSDTGELFFGEGSRLTVL.

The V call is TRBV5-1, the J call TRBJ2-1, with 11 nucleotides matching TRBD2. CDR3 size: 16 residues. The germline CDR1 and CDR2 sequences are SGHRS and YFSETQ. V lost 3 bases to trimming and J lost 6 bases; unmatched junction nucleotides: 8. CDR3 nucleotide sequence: TGCGCCAGCAGCTCGACAACTAGCGGGAGCGTCAATGAGCAGTTCTTC. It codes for CASSSTTSGSVNEQFF.

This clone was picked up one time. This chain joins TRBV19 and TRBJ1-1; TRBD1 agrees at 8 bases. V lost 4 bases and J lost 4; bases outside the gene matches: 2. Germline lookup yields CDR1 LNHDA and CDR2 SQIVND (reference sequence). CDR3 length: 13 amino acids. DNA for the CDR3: TGTGCCAGTAGTAGAGACAGGGGCACTGAAGCTTTCTTT. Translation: CASSRDRGTEAFF.

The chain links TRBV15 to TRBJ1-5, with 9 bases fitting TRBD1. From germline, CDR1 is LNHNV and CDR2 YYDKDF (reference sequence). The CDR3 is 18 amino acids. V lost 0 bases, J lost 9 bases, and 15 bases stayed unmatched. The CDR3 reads CATSRDHRKQGAFRPQHF. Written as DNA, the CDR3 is TGTGCCACCAGCAGAGATCATCGGAAACAGGGGGCATTTCGGCCCCAGCATTTT.

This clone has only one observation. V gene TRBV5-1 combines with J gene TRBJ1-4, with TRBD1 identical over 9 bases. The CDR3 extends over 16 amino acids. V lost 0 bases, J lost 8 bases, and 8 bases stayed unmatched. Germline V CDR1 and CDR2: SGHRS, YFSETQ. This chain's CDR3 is CASSLVPGQGLEKLFF. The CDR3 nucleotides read TGCGCCAGCAGCTTGGTACCGGGACAGGGACTCGAAAAACTGTTTTTT.

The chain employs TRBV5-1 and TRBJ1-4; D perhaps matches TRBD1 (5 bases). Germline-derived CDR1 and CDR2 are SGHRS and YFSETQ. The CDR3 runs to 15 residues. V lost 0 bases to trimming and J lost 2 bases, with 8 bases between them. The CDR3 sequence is CASSLVGGTNEKLFF. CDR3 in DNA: TGCGCCAGCAGCTTGGTCGGGGGTACTAATGAAAAACTGTTTTTT.

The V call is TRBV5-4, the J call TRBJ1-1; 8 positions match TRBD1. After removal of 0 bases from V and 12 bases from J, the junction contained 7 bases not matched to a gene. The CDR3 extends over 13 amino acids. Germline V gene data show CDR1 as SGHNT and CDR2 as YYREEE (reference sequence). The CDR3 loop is CASSLESDRESFF. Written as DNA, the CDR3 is TGTGCCAGCAGCTTGGAATCGGACAGGGAGTCTTTCTTT.

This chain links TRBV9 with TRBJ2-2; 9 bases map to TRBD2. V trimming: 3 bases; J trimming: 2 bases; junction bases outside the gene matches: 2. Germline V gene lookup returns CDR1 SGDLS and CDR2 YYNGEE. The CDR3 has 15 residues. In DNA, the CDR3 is TGTGCCAGCAGCGGGACTAGCGCTAACACCGGGGAGCTGTTTTTT. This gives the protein CASSGTSANTGELFF. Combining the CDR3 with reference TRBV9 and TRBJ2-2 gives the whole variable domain DSGVTQTPKHLITATGQRVTLRCSPRSGDLSVYWYQQSLDQGLQFLIQYYNGEERAKGNILERFSAQQFPDLHSELNLSSLELGDSALYFCASSGTSANTGELFFGEGSRLTVL.

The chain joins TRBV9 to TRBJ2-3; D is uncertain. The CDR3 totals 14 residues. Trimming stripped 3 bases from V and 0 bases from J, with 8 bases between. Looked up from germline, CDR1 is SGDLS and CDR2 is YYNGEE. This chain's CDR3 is CASSGPQSTDTQYF. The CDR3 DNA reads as TGTGCCAGCAGCGGCCCTCAGAGCACAGATACGCAGTATTTT.

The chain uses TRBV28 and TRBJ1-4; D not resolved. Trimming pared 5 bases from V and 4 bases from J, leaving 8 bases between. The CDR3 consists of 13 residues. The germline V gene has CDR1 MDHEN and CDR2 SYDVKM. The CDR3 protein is CASSGGSNEKLFF. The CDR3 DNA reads TGTGCCAGCAGTGGAGGGAGTAATGAAAAACTGTTTTTT.

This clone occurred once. The CDR3 region is CASSEDASGINYNEQFF. The CDR3 nucleotides are TGTGCCAGCAGTGAAGATGCTAGCGGGATTAACTACAATGAGCAGTTCTTC. The chain has TRBV6-1 and TRBJ2-1, with TRBD2 matching 9 bases. The ends lost 1 base at V and 3 bases at J; junction bases unmatched: 7. CDR1 is MNHNS, CDR2 SASEGT, per germline. The CDR3 length is 17 residues.

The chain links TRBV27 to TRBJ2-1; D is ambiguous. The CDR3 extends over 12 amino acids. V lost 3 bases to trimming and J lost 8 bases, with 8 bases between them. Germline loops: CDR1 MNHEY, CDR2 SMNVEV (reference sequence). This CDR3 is CASSLVGYEQFF. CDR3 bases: TGTGCCAGCAGTTTGGTCGGGTATGAGCAGTTCTTC.

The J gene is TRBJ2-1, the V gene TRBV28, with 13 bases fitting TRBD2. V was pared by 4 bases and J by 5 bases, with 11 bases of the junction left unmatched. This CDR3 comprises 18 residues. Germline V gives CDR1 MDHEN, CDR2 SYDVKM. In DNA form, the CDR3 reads TGTGCCAGCAGTTCTGGGACTAGCGGGGTCCCGGGGCACAATGAGCAGTTCTTC. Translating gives CASSSGTSGVPGHNEQFF.

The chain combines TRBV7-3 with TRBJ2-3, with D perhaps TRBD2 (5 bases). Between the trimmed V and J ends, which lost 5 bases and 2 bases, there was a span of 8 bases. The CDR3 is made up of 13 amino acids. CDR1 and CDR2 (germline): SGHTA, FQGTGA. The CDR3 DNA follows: TGTGCCAGCAGCAATCGGGACACAGATACGCAGTATTTT. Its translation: CASSNRDTDTQYF.

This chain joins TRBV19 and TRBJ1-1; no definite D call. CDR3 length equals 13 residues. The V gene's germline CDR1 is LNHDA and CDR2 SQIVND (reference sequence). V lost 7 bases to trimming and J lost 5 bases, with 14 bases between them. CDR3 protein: CASTWGGGTEAFF. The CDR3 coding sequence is TGTGCCAGTACCTGGGGTGGAGGAACTGAAGCTTTCTTT.

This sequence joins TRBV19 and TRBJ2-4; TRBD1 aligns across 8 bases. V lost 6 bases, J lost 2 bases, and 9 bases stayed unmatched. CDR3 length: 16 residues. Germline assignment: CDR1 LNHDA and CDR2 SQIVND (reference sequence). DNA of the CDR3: TGTGCCAGTAGACCTCGACAGGGGTTGTCCAAAAACATTCAGTACTTC. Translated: CASRPRQGLSKNIQYF.

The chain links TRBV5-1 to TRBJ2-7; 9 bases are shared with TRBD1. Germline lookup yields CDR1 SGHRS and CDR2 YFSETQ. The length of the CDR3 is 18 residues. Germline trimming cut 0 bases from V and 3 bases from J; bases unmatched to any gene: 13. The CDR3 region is CASSLAPDRGSPYYEQYF. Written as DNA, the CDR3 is TGCGCCAGCAGCTTGGCCCCGGACAGGGGTTCTCCTTACTACGAGCAGTACTTC.